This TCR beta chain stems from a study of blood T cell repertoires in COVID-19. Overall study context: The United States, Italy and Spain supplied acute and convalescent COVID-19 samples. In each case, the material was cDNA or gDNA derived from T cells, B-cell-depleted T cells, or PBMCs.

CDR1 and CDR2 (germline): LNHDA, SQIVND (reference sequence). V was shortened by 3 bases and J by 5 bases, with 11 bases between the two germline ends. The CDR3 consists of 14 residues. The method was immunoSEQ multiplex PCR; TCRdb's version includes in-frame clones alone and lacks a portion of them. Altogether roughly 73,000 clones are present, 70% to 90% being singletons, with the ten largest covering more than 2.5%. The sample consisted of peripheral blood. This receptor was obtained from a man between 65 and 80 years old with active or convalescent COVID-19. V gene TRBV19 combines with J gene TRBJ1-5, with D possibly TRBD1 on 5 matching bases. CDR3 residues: CASSIQGLDQPQHF. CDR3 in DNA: TGTGCCAGTAGTATTCAGGGTTTGGATCAGCCCCAGCATTTT. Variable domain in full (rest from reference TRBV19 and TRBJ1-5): DGGITQSPKYLFRKEGQNVTLSCEQNLNHDAMYWYRQDPGQGLRLIYYSQIVNDFQKGDIAEGYSVSREKKESFPLTVTSAQKNPTAFYLCASSIQGLDQPQHFGDGTRLSIL.